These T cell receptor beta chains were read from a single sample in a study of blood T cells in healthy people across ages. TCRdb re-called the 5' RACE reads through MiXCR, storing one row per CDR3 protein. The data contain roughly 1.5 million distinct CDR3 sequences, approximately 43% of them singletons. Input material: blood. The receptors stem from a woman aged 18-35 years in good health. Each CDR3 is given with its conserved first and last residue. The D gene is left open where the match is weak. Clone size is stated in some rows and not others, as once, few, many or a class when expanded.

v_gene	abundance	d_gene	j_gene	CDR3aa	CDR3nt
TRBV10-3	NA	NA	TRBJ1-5	CAISEEQKGRQPQHF	TGTGCCATCAGTGAAGAACAGAAGGGGAGACAGCCCCAGCATTTT
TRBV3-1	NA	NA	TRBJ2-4	CASSPEGSPYNEQYF	TGTGCCAGCAGTCCGGAGGGGAGTCCCTACAATGAGCAGTACTTC
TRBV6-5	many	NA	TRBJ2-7	CASSYTDSSYEQYF	TGTGCCAGCAGTTACACGGACAGCTCCTACGAGCAGTACTTC
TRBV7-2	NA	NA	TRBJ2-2	CASSLARVGEPANTGELFF	TGTGCCAGCAGCTTAGCGAGGGTGGGAGAGCCCGCGAACACCGGGGAGCTGTTTTTT
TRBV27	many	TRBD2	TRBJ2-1	CASSSPSGSDEQFF	TGTGCCAGCAGTTCTCCTAGCGGGAGTGACGAGCAGTTCTTC
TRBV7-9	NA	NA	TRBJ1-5	CASSLGTGQSQHF	TGTGCCAGCAGCTTAGGTACAGGTCAGTCCCAGCATTTT
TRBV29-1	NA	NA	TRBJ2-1	CSAGSNEQFF	TGCAGTGCGGGGTCCAATGAGCAGTTCTTC
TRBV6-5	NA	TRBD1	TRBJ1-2	CASGRGNYGYTF	TGTGCCAGCGGCAGGGGGAACTATGGCTACACCTTC
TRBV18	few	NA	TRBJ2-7	CASSPPAGQPYEQYF	TGTGCCAGCTCACCTCCGGCGGGACAACCCTACGAGCAGTACTTC
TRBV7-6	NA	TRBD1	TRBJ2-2	CASSYRTGVPTGELFF	TGTGCCAGCAGCTACCGGACAGGGGTCCCCACCGGGGAGCTGTTTTTT
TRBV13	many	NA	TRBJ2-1	CASSLVRANEQFF	TGTGCCAGCAGCTTAGTCAGGGCCAATGAGCAGTTCTTC
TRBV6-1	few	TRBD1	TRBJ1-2	CASSERGDRDGYTF	TGTGCCAGCAGTGAAAGAGGGGACAGGGATGGCTACACCTTC
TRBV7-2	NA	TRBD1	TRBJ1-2	CASSSPRDRGLSYGYTF	TGTGCCAGCAGCTCACCCCGTGACAGGGGTTTGAGCTATGGCTACACCTTC
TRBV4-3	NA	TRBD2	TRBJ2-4	CASSQDGGGGIQYF	TGCGCCAGCAGCCAAGATGGCGGGGGAGGCATTCAGTACTTC
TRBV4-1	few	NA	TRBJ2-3	CASSQTGGGDTQYF	TGCGCCAGCAGCCAAACAGGAGGGGGAGATACGCAGTATTTT
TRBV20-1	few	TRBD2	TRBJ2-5	CSAHGLAGGGYQETQYF	TGCAGTGCACATGGACTAGCGGGAGGGGGGTACCAAGAGACCCAGTACTTC
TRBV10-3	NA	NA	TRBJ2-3	CAIGGASGSTDTQYF	TGTGCCATCGGGGGGGCTAGCGGTAGCACAGATACGCAGTATTTT
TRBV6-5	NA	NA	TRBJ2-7	CASSYSGTGHYEQYF	TGTGCCAGCAGTTACTCCGGAACTGGACACTACGAGCAGTACTTC
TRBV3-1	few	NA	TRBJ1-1	CASSHPLGGQVTEAFF	TGTGCCAGCAGCCATCCACTGGGGGGGCAGGTCACTGAAGCTTTCTTT
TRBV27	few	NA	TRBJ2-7	CASSFAAFSYEQYF	TGTGCCAGCAGTTTTGCAGCCTTCTCCTACGAGCAGTACTTC
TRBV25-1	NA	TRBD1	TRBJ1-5	CASSEQGTGVSGNQPQHF	TGTGCCAGCAGTGAACAGGGGACAGGGGTCAGTGGCAATCAGCCCCAGCATTTT
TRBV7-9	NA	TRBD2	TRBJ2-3	CASATSGGSDTQYF	TGTGCCAGCGCAACTAGCGGGGGGTCAGATACGCAGTATTTT